A single sample is the source of the 25 T cell receptor beta chains below, sequenced in a study of blood T cell repertoires in COVID-19. Sequenced by immunoSEQ multiplex PCR; TCRdb stores in-frame clones only, minus some. The sample has a few hundred thousand clones, 80% to 90% seen once. The specimen sequenced was peripheral blood. The receptors were gathered from a woman aged 40-49 years with acute or convalescent COVID-19.

This chain uses TRBV2 with TRBJ1-1; D may be TRBD1 (5 bases). In germline, CDR1 is SNHLY, CDR2 FYNNEI. V was clipped by 5 bases and J by 1 base, with 8 bases between them. The CDR3 has 13 amino acids. This chain's CDR3 is CASSPTANTEAFF. In nucleotides, the CDR3 is TGTGCCAGCAGTCCGACAGCGAACACTGAAGCTTTCTTT.

This sequence joins TRBV5-8 and TRBJ2-5; 9 bases match TRBD2. CDR1 SGHTS and CDR2 YDEGEE come from the germline V gene. This CDR3 contains 15 residues. V shed 0 bases and J 2 bases; nucleotides not matched to a gene: 2. For the CDR3, the DNA is TGTGCCAGCAGCTTGGGTAGCGGGGGACAAGAGACCCAGTACTTC. Protein: CASSLGSGGQETQYF.

The chain is built from TRBV7-8 and TRBJ1-5, with 7 positions matching TRBD1. Germline CDR1 and CDR2: SGHVS and FQNEAQ. V trimming: 5 bases; J trimming: 0 bases; junction bases outside the gene matches: 7. This CDR3 contains 16 residues. The CDR3 coding sequence is TGTGCCAGCAGCCCTGGACAGGTTCATAGCAATCAGCCCCAGCATTTT. This translates into CASSPGQVHSNQPQHF.

The rearrangement joins TRBV5-1 to TRBJ2-1, with D possibly matching TRBD1 (6 bases). The germline V gene has CDR1 SGHRS and CDR2 YFSETQ. The CDR3 runs to 16 residues. V gave up 4 bases and J gave up 5 bases, with 19 bases separating them. The CDR3 nucleotides read TGCGCCAGCAGCCCGAGGACAGTTATTACTAACAATGAGCAGTTCTTC. Translating gives CASSPRTVITNNEQFF.

This clone appeared once. V usage is TRBV5-1 and J usage is TRBJ2-7; D remains ambiguous. The CDR3 sequence is 16 residues long. Germline loops: CDR1 SGHRS, CDR2 YFSETQ. V was shortened by 0 bases and J by 7 bases, with 20 bases between the two germline ends. The CDR3 nucleotides read TGCGCCAGCAGCTTGGCTGGCCCGCCGATTTCTCGTGAGCAGTACGTC. Translating gives CASSLAGPPISREQYV.

This sequence joins TRBV19 and TRBJ2-1; 7 bases are a match to TRBD2. Trimming took 6 bases from V and 0 from J; bases not matched to a gene: 8. The CDR3 runs 16 residues. The germline gives CDR1 LNHDA, CDR2 SQIVND (reference sequence). Here the CDR3 DNA reads TGTGCCAGTAGGCCTCCGGGACTAAGCTCCTACAATGAGCAGTTCTTC. Translated: CASRPPGLSSYNEQFF.

This chain connects TRBV29-1 to TRBJ1-4; 8 bases are a match to TRBD1. The germline gives CDR1 SQVTM, CDR2 ANQGSEA. Trimming cost V 5 bases and J 7 bases; bases outside gene matches: 6. The CDR3 sequence is 13 residues long. CDR3 in amino acids: CSVRTGFGEKLFF. The CDR3 DNA sequence: TGCAGCGTTAGGACAGGGTTTGGTGAAAAACTGTTTTTT.

This chain connects TRBV6-1 to TRBJ2-7; TRBD2 is a possible D gene (5 bases). CDR3 length: 14 amino acids. In germline, CDR1 is MNHNS, CDR2 SASEGT. Between the trimmed V and J ends, which lost 0 bases and 2 bases, there was a span of 8 bases. The CDR3 DNA reads TGTGCCAGCAGTGAAGCAAAGGGAGCCTACGAGCAGTACGTC. This sequence encodes CASSEAKGAYEQYV.

This chain connects TRBV5-8 to TRBJ2-5; 9 bases map to TRBD1. The J segment lost 5 bases and the V segment lost 0 bases, leaving 11 bases of the junction unmatched. This CDR3 spans 17 amino acids. CDR1 is SGHTS, CDR2 YDEGEE, per germline. As DNA, the CDR3 is TGTGCCAGCAGCTTGGCCCAAGGGACAGGGAGGAAGGAGACCCAGTACTTC. Protein: CASSLAQGTGRKETQYF.

This rearrangement joins TRBV12-3 or TRBV12-4 to TRBJ2-1; D is undetermined. This CDR3 contains 13 residues. The V end lost 6 bases, the J end lost 3 bases, and 9 bases lay between the germline ends. CDR3 sequence: CASSPSLYNEQFF. The DNA of the CDR3 is TGTGCCAGCAGCCCGTCCCTCTACAATGAGCAGTTCTTC.

The chain combines TRBV15 with TRBJ1-2; D is perhaps TRBD1 (6 bases). The CDR3 is 14 residues long. Trimming took off 4 bases at V and 11 bases at J, with 20 bases between the two ends. Germline V gene data show CDR1 as LNHNV and CDR2 as YYDKDF (reference sequence). The CDR3 coding sequence is TGTGCCACCAGCATCGGGGGGCCGATAGTGTGGTACACCTTC. It translates to CATSIGGPIVWYTF.

The genes are TRBV2 and TRBJ1-2; 7 bases are shared with TRBD1. The CDR3 runs to 12 residues. Trimming at V came to 5 bases and at J to 6 bases, leaving 3 bases not matched to a gene. CDR1 is SNHLY, CDR2 FYNNEI, per germline. The CDR3 DNA reads TGTGCCAGCAGTCGACAGGGCAATGGCTACACCTTC. Amino acids: CASSRQGNGYTF.

This rearrangement joins TRBV3-1 (or the pseudogene TRBV3-2) to TRBJ2-4; 8 bases line up with TRBD2. After removal of 4 bases from V and 0 bases from J, the junction contained 11 bases not matched to a gene. The CDR3 spans 18 residues. Germline V CDR1 and CDR2: LGHDT, YNNKEL (reference sequence). The CDR3 spells CASSPRGETPLAKNIQYF. DNA for the CDR3: TGTGCCAGCAGCCCGCGGGGGGAAACGCCCCTAGCCAAAAACATTCAGTACTTC.

J is TRBJ2-1 and V is TRBV7-4; maybe TRBD2 (5 bases). There are 13 residues in the CDR3. The germline CDR1 and CDR2 sequences are SGHVT and SQSDAQ. V was pared by 4 bases and J by 6 bases, with 10 bases between. In nucleotides, the CDR3 is TGTGCCAGCAGCTCCACCCGGGGCAATGAGCAGTTCTTC. It specifies CASSSTRGNEQFF.

The V gene is TRBV3-1 (or the pseudogene TRBV3-2), the J gene TRBJ2-5, with TRBD1 matching over 7 bases. Germline V gene data show CDR1 as LGHDT and CDR2 as YNNKEL (reference sequence). V lost 4 bases, J lost 4 bases, and 18 bases stayed unmatched. The CDR3 consists of 18 residues. In DNA, the CDR3 is TGTGCCAGCAGCCCACGAGGGGATGACAGGGAATGGGGAGAGACCCAGTACTTC. Its protein is CASSPRGDDREWGETQYF.

The V gene is TRBV2, the J gene TRBJ2-3; D not resolved. Germline loops: CDR1 SNHLY, CDR2 FYNNEI. V was clipped by 7 bases and J by 2 bases, with 7 bases between them. CDR3 length equals 12 residues. CDR3 residues: CASKWLTDTQYF. In DNA form, the CDR3 reads TGTGCCAGCAAATGGCTCACAGATACGCAGTATTTT. The whole variable domain, remainder taken from reference TRBV2 and TRBJ2-3, is EPEVTQTPSHQVTQMGQEVILRCVPISNHLYFYWYRQILGQKVEFLVSFYNNEISEKSEIFDDQFSVERPDGSNFTLKIRSTKLEDSAMYFCASKWLTDTQYFGPGTRLTVL.

The chain carries TRBV12-5 and TRBJ2-5, with D perhaps matching TRBD2 (7 bases). Germline values: CDR1 LGHNT, CDR2 FRNRAP. Between the trimmed V and J ends, which lost 0 bases and 1 base, there was a span of 15 bases. There are 17 residues in the CDR3. CDR3 in DNA: TGTGCTAGTGGTTTGGTACTGGTAGGGGGGGGCCAAGAGACCCAGTACTTC. Encoded protein: CASGLVLVGGGQETQYF.

This clone was recorded only once. The chain has TRBV6-1 and TRBJ1-2; no clear D. With 0 bases removed from V and 5 bases from J, the gap between germline ends came to 4 bases. CDR1 MNHNS and CDR2 SASEGT come from the germline V gene. This CDR3 has 12 amino acids. The CDR3 bases are TGTGCCAGCAGTGAAGCCCCTTATGGCTACACCTTC. Protein: CASSEAPYGYTF.

The chain combines TRBV29-1 with TRBJ2-1; D perhaps matches TRBD1 (6 bases). V lost 2 bases and J lost 7, with 15 bases in between. Looked up from germline, CDR1 is SQVTM and CDR2 is ANQGSEA. The CDR3 spans 14 residues. CDR3 protein: CSVELAGDLNEQFF. In DNA form, the CDR3 reads TGCAGCGTTGAATTGGCAGGGGATTTAAATGAGCAGTTCTTC.

This chain connects TRBV11-2 to TRBJ2-1; 8 nucleotides align to TRBD2. In germline, CDR1 is SGHAT, CDR2 FQNNGV. This CDR3 region has 19 residues. V trimming: 2 bases; J trimming: 0 bases; junction bases outside the gene matches: 12. Here the CDR3 reads CASSLMYGPGLGSYNEQFF. CDR3 nucleotide sequence: TGTGCCAGCAGCTTAATGTATGGCCCGGGACTAGGCTCCTACAATGAGCAGTTCTTC.

V gene TRBV9 combines with J gene TRBJ2-3, with 8 bases that match TRBD2. Germline assignment: CDR1 SGDLS and CDR2 YYNGEE. The CDR3 covers 15 residues. Trimming at V came to 0 bases and at J to 4 bases, leaving 4 bases not matched to a gene. This CDR3 reads CASSVASRGADTQYF. CDR3 nucleotides: TGTGCCAGCAGCGTAGCTTCGCGGGGGGCAGATACGCAGTATTTT. The entire variable domain, with the rest obtained from reference TRBV9 and TRBJ2-3, is as follows: DSGVTQTPKHLITATGQRVTLRCSPRSGDLSVYWYQQSLDQGLQFLIQYYNGEERAKGNILERFSAQQFPDLHSELNLSSLELGDSALYFCASSVASRGADTQYFGPGTRLTVL.

The J gene is TRBJ1-4, the V gene TRBV24-1; 7 positions match TRBD1. There are 15 residues in the CDR3. Germline V lookup: CDR1 KGHDR, CDR2 SFDVKD. Trimming removed 0 bases from V and 5 bases from J; junction bases left unmatched: 2. CDR3 in DNA: TGTGCCACCAGTGATTTGAAGGGGGCGAATGAAAAACTGTTTTTT. It codes for CATSDLKGANEKLFF.

The chain joins TRBV6-1 to TRBJ1-6; the D gene is possibly TRBD1 (5 bases). Germline V gives CDR1 MNHNS, CDR2 SASEGT. Trimming removed 3 bases at V and 15 bases at J, with 9 bases between. The CDR3 totals 11 residues. CDR3 protein: CASSDGGGLHF. The CDR3 DNA sequence: TGTGCCAGCAGTGACGGCGGGGGCCTCCACTTT.

This chain joins TRBV9 and TRBJ1-4, with 9 nucleotides matching TRBD1. The CDR3 totals 16 residues. Germline trimming cut 4 bases from V and 6 bases from J; bases unmatched to any gene: 10. Per germline, CDR1 SGDLS and CDR2 YYNGEE. The CDR3 spells CASSRAHGTGYEKLFF. CDR3 nucleotides: TGTGCCAGCAGCCGAGCACACGGGACAGGGTATGAAAAACTGTTTTTT.

CDR3 bases: TGTGCCAGTACCGCGCGCCGCCAGGGCACTGAAGCTTTCTTT. Its translation: CASTARRQGTEAFF. This chain links TRBV19 with TRBJ1-1; possible D gene TRBD1, 5 bases. V was shortened by 7 bases and J by 4 bases, with 16 bases between the two germline ends. Germline V gene data show CDR1 as LNHDA and CDR2 as SQIVND (reference sequence). The CDR3 is made up of 14 amino acids.